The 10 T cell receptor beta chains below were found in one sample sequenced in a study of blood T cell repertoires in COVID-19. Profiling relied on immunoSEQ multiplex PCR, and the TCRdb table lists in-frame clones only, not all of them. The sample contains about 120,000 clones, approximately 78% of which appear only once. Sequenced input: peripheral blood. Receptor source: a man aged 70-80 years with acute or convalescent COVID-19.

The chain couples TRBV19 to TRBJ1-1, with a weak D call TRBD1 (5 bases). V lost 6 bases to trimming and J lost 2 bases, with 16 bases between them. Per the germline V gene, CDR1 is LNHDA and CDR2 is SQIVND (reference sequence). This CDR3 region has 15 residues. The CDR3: CASRWERGGNTEAFF. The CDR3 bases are TGTGCCAGTAGGTGGGAACGGGGGGGAAACACTGAAGCTTTCTTT.

The CDR3 sequence: CASSPSGMGGTEAFF. CDR3 sequence (DNA): TGTGCCAGCTCACCCTCAGGGATGGGGGGCACTGAAGCTTTCTTT. The chain carries TRBV18 and TRBJ1-1; tentatively, D is TRBD1 (5 bases). The germline CDR1 and CDR2 sequences are KGHSH and LQKENI. V lost 3 bases to trimming and J lost 4 bases, with 15 bases between them. This CDR3 is 15 amino acids long.

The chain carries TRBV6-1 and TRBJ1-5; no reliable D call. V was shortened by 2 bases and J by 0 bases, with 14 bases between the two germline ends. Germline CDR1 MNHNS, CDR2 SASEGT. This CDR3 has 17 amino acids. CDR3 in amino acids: CASSESGQILSNQPQHF. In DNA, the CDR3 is TGTGCCAGCAGTGAAAGCGGGCAGATTCTTAGCAATCAGCCCCAGCATTTT.

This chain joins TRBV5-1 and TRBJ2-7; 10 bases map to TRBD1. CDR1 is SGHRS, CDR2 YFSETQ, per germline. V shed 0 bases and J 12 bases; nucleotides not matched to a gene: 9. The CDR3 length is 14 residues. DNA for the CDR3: TGCGCCAGCAGCTTGGAGGGACAGGGGTTGTCGGTGTACTTC. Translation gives CASSLEGQGLSVYF.

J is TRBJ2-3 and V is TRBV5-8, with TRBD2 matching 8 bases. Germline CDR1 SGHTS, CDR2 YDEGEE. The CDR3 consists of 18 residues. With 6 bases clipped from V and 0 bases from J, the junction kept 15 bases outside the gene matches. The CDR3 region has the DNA TGTGCCAGCACCGCCCCCCGGGGGGGTTTCTCTAGCACAGATACGCAGTATTTT. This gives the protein CASTAPRGGFSSTDTQYF.

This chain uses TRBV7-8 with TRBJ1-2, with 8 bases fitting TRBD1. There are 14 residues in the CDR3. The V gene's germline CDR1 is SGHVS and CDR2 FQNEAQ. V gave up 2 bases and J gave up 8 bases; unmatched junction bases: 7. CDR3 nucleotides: TGTGCCAGCAGCTTATTCGGACAGGGAAACGGCTACACCTTC. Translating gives CASSLFGQGNGYTF.

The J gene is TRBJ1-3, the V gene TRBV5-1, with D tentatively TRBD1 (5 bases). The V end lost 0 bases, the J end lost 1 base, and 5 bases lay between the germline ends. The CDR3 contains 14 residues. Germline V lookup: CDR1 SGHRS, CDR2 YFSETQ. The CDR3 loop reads CASSLGQSGNTIYF. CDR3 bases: TGCGCCAGCAGCTTGGGACAGTCTGGAAACACCATATATTTT.

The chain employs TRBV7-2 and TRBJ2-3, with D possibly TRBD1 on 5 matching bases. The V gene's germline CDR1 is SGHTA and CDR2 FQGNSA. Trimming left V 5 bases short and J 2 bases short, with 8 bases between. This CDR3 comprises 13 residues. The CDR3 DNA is TGTGCCAGCAGCCAGACAGACACAGATACGCAGTATTTT. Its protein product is CASSQTDTDTQYF.

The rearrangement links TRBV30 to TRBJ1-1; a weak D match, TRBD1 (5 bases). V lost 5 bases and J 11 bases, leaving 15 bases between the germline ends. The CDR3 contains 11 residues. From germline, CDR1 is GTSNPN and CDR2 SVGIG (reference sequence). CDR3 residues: CAWGREGGAFF. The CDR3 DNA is TGTGCCTGGGGCAGGGAAGGCGGCGCTTTCTTT.

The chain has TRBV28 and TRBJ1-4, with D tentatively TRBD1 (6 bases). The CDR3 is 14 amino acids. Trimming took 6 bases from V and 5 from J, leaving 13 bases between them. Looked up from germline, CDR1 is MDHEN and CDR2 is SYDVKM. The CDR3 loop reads CASRKTDRNEKLFF. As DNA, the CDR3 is TGTGCCAGCAGAAAGACAGACAGGAATGAAAAACTGTTTTTT.